Listed below are T cell receptor beta chains from one sample, sequenced in a study of identical twins. TCRdb reanalysed the 5' RACE reads using MiXCR and keeps one entry per CDR3 protein. Among about 470,000 distinct CDR3 sequences listed, 24% were seen once. These same data were also listed under a study on T cells expressing NK-cell markers.

The sample was CD4+ T cells sorted from blood. These receptors all come from a woman aged 18-29 years in good health. Both conserved end residues are part of each CDR3. D genes are given only for firm matches. Rows may omit the clone size; those that give it use once, few, many or a size class.

j_call	v_call	d_call	clone_size	cdr3_nt	cdr3_aa
TRBJ2-1	TRBV20-1	TRBD2	few	TGCAGTGCTCTGGGACTAGCGGGAGTGCTTTACAATGAGCAGTTCTTC	CSALGLAGVLYNEQFF
TRBJ2-4	TRBV7-2	TRBD1	few	TGTGCCAGCAGCCCGGTGAAGGGGGCTTACATTCAGTACTTC	CASSPVKGAYIQYF
TRBJ1-5	TRBV5-5	.	.	TGTGCCAGCAGCTCGGACACATCTCAGCCCCAGCATTTT	CASSSDTSQPQHF
TRBJ2-1	TRBV7-2	.	many	TGTGCCAGCAGCTCACCGCGGGGACTCTACAATGAGCAGTTCTTC	CASSSPRGLYNEQFF
TRBJ2-7	TRBV29-1	.	.	TGCAGCGTTGGGTCTAGCTTGGCCTACGAGCAGTACTTC	CSVGSSLAYEQYF
TRBJ1-1	TRBV5-1	.	few	TGCGCCAGCAGCTCGGGAGCGCGTAGGGACACTGAAGCTTTCTTT	CASSSGARRDTEAFF
TRBJ2-1	TRBV5-1	TRBD2	.	TGCGCCAGCAGTGGAGGTAGCGGGAGCGTCTCCTACAATGAGCAGTTCTTC	CASSGGSGSVSYNEQFF
TRBJ2-1	TRBV5-6	TRBD1	few	TGTGCCAGCAGCTTCGCGACAGGGTACCTCTACAATGAGCAGTTCTTC	CASSFATGYLYNEQFF
TRBJ2-5	TRBV20-1	.	.	TGCAGTGCTTCAGTCGGCGGAGAGACCCAGTACTTC	CSASVGGETQYF
TRBJ1-1	TRBV11-2	TRBD1	few	TGTGCCAGCAGCTTCACGACAGGGGGCTACACTGAAGCTTTCTTT	CASSFTTGGYTEAFF
TRBJ2-7	TRBV11-1	TRBD2	few	TGTGCCAGCAGCTTAGGTACGACTAGCGGATCACTCTACGAGCAGTACTTC	CASSLGTTSGSLYEQYF
TRBJ2-7	TRBV20-1	.	.	TGCAGTGCTCCGAGAACTAGCCGAGACGAGCAGTACTTC	CSAPRTSRDEQYF
TRBJ1-5	TRBV18	TRBD1	few	TGTGCCAGCTCAACAGGGGGCCGCAATCAGCCCCAGCATTTT	CASSTGGRNQPQHF